One sample yielded the 23 T cell receptor beta chains listed below, sequenced in a study of blood T cell repertoires in COVID-19. Sequencing was performed with immunoSEQ multiplex PCR; in TCRdb, only in-frame clones are kept and a portion is missing. The sample holds approximately 68,000 clones, about 89% seen once. Sequenced sample: peripheral blood. Source of these receptors: a woman in her sixties or seventies with acute or convalescent COVID-19.

The chain links TRBV29-1 to TRBJ1-1; TRBD1 aligns across 10 bases. Germline CDR1 and CDR2: SQVTM and ANQGSEA. The CDR3 spans 12 residues. V lost 6 bases, J lost 4 bases, and 2 bases stayed unmatched. This CDR3 reads CSVRTGGTEAFF. In DNA form, the CDR3 reads TGCAGCGTAAGGACAGGGGGCACTGAAGCTTTCTTT.

The V call is TRBV7-9, the J call TRBJ2-2; the match to TRBD2 covers 13 bases. The CDR3 spans 17 residues. V was clipped by 5 bases and J by 4 bases; unmatched bases: 7. Per germline, CDR1 SEHNR and CDR2 FQNEAQ (reference sequence). This CDR3 reads CASSPWTSGGRTGELFF. The CDR3 coding sequence is TGTGCCAGCAGCCCCTGGACTAGCGGGGGCCGCACCGGGGAGCTGTTTTTT.

This sequence joins TRBV7-9 and TRBJ1-6; 8 nucleotides line up with TRBD1. Trimming removed 5 bases from V and 9 bases from J; junction bases left unmatched: 15. CDR1 is SEHNR and CDR2 is FQNEAQ in the germline V gene (reference sequence). This CDR3 has 17 amino acids. The DNA of the CDR3 is TGTGCCAGCAGCACCCACGACAGGGGAGGACCCCGTTCACCCCTCCACTTT. Its protein product is CASSTHDRGGPRSPLHF.

This clone was found a few times. The rearrangement joins TRBV30 to TRBJ1-2; D is ambiguous. With 4 bases removed from V and 7 bases from J, the gap between germline ends came to 19 bases. The CDR3 sequence is 14 residues long. The V gene's germline CDR1 is GTSNPN and CDR2 SVGIG (reference sequence). The CDR3 region is CAWTSTGEIGGYTF. The CDR3 DNA reads as TGTGCCTGGACGTCCACCGGGGAAATTGGTGGCTACACCTTC.

V gene TRBV5-4 combines with J gene TRBJ2-5; 8 bases match TRBD1. J was trimmed by 5 bases and V by 0 bases; bases with no gene match: 9. The CDR3 totals 16 residues. Germline CDR1 and CDR2: SGHNT and YYREEE (reference sequence). CDR3: CASSLVGRGQGETQYF. The DNA of the CDR3 is TGTGCCAGCAGCTTGGTGGGCAGGGGGCAAGGGGAGACCCAGTACTTC. The full variable domain, its missing parts supplied by reference TRBV5-4 and TRBJ2-5, is ETGVTQSPTHLIKTRGQQVTLRCSSQSGHNTVSWYQQALGQGPQFIFQYYREEENGRGNFPPRFSGLQFPNYSSELNVNALELDDSALYLCASSLVGRGQGETQYFGPGTRLLVL.

This clone was seen more than once but under ten times. The J gene is TRBJ2-3, the V gene TRBV29-1; 11 nucleotides match TRBD2. With 3 bases clipped from V and 2 bases from J, the junction kept 7 bases outside the gene matches. The CDR3 sequence is 16 residues long. Germline V CDR1 and CDR2: SQVTM, ANQGSEA. As DNA, the CDR3 is TGCAGCGTTGATTGGGGTAGCGGGGGGGCCACAGATACGCAGTATTTT. This gives the protein CSVDWGSGGATDTQYF.

This chain connects TRBV7-2 to TRBJ2-3, with a possible D match to TRBD1 (7 bases). CDR3 length: 15 amino acids. V lost 4 bases, J lost 2 bases, and 13 bases lay in between. Germline loops: CDR1 SGHTA, CDR2 FQGNSA. The CDR3 DNA follows: TGTGCCAGCAGCTCCAGGGGGGTCAACACAGATACGCAGTATTTT. This sequence encodes CASSSRGVNTDTQYF.

The chain combines TRBV5-6 with TRBJ1-1; 8 positions agree with TRBD1. The germline gives CDR1 SGHDT, CDR2 YYEEEE. There are 15 residues in the CDR3. Losses at the gene ends were 2 bases for V and 3 bases for J; bases not matched to a gene: 6. The CDR3 coding sequence is TGTGCCAGCAGCTTACAGGGGGGCGCGTACACTGAAGCTTTCTTT. This encodes CASSLQGGAYTEAFF. The variable domain in full, with the rest retrieved from reference TRBV5-6 and TRBJ1-1, is DAGVTQSPTHLIKTRGQQVTLRCSPKSGHDTVSWYQQALGQGPQFIFQYYEEEERQRGNFPDRFSGHQFPNYSSELNVNALLLGDSALYLCASSLQGGAYTEAFFGQGTRLTVV.

The chain carries TRBV2 and TRBJ1-2; D remains unclear. The V gene lost 1 base and the J gene lost 7 bases, with 22 bases spanning the gap. In germline, CDR1 is SNHLY, CDR2 FYNNEI. CDR3 length: 17 residues. CDR3 protein: CASSEGALTLSDSGYTF. The CDR3 DNA reads TGTGCCAGCAGTGAAGGGGCCCTTACTTTATCGGACTCTGGCTACACCTTC.

The J gene is TRBJ1-1, the V gene TRBV7-9; 7 bases line up with TRBD1. CDR3 length: 15 amino acids. Per germline, CDR1 SEHNR and CDR2 FQNEAQ (reference sequence). Trimming cost V 2 bases and J 5 bases; bases outside gene matches: 8. The DNA of the CDR3 is TGTGCCAGCAGCTTAACGACAGGGCTAAGGACTGAAGCTTTCTTT. Residues: CASSLTTGLRTEAFF.

The V gene is TRBV18, the J gene TRBJ1-4; D gene uncertain. V was clipped by 3 bases and J by 11 bases, with 16 bases between them. The CDR3 has 14 residues. Germline CDR1 and CDR2: KGHSH and LQKENI. The CDR3 spells CASSPEAMGGKLFF. CDR3 nucleotides: TGTGCCAGCTCACCCGAGGCTATGGGAGGGAAACTGTTTTTT.

The chain couples TRBV3-1 (or the pseudogene TRBV3-2) to TRBJ1-3; D is unresolved. The V end was cut by 0 bases, the J end by 0 bases, with 6 bases between. The CDR3 is 15 residues long. The germline CDR1 and CDR2 sequences are LGHDT and YNNKEL (reference sequence). The CDR3: CASSQDTVSGNTIYF. CDR3 bases: TGTGCCAGCAGCCAAGATACAGTCTCTGGAAACACCATATATTTT.

V gene TRBV7-8 combines with J gene TRBJ1-2; D uncertain. V lost 5 bases, J lost 5 bases, and 9 bases lay in between. This CDR3 has 12 residues. Germline lookup yields CDR1 SGHVS and CDR2 FQNEAQ. The CDR3 DNA follows: TGTGCCAGCAGCCCCGGTGTGTATGGCTACACCTTC. It encodes CASSPGVYGYTF.

The chain combines TRBV28 with TRBJ2-7, with 9 bases that match TRBD1. The CDR3 loop spans 15 amino acids. The trim removed 6 bases at V and 7 bases at J, leaving 13 bases unmatched. The germline V gene encodes CDR1 MDHEN and CDR2 SYDVKM. In DNA form, the CDR3 reads TGTGCCAGCAGGAAACAGGGGGCGCGAACTAAAGAGCAGTACTTC. Encoded protein: CASRKQGARTKEQYF.

On this clone: Other DNA sequences in the sample encode the same CDR3. The chain employs TRBV12-3 or TRBV12-4 and TRBJ1-2, with D possibly TRBD1 on 5 matching bases. Deletions cut 5 bases from V and 5 bases from J, with 6 bases between. The CDR3 contains 11 residues. The DNA for the CDR3 is TGTGCCAGCAGTCAGGGTTATGGCTACACCTTC. Translation: CASSQGYGYTF.

This chain joins TRBV28 and TRBJ2-2; 8 positions agree with TRBD2. The CDR3 sequence is 16 residues long. Germline CDR1 and CDR2: MDHEN and SYDVKM. The ends lost 6 bases at V and 3 bases at J; junction bases unmatched: 9. The CDR3 nucleotides read TGTGCCAGCAGGCCCGTGGACGGGGGGGACACCGGGGAGCTGTTTTTT. Translation: CASRPVDGGDTGELFF.

V usage is TRBV21-1 and J usage is TRBJ2-5; the table's D call, TRBD2, was not checked against the DNA. TRBV21-1 is noted as a pseudogene. This CDR3 is built from 16 residues. CDR3 coding DNA: TGTGCCAGCAGCATCCGGACTAGCGGGGGGGAGGAGACCCAGTACTTC. This translates into CASSIRTSGGEETQYF.

J is TRBJ2-7 and V is TRBV12-3 or TRBV12-4; no firm D call. V lost 0 bases and J lost 7, with 4 bases in between. This CDR3 region has 11 residues. The CDR3 loop is CASSLAREQYF. In nucleotides, the CDR3 is TGTGCCAGCAGTTTAGCGCGGGAGCAGTACTTC.

This chain joins TRBV9 and TRBJ1-1; unclear D gene. This CDR3 is built from 15 residues. The V and J ends lost 0 bases and 1 base respectively, with 10 bases between them. Germline lookup yields CDR1 SGDLS and CDR2 YYNGEE. This CDR3 reads CASSVENTPNTEAFF. CDR3 DNA: TGTGCCAGCAGCGTAGAAAACACACCGAACACTGAAGCTTTCTTT. The full variable domain, with the rest looked up from reference TRBV9 and TRBJ1-1, is DSGVTQTPKHLITATGQRVTLRCSPRSGDLSVYWYQQSLDQGLQFLIQYYNGEERAKGNILERFSAQQFPDLHSELNLSSLELGDSALYFCASSVENTPNTEAFFGQGTRLTVV.

The chain joins TRBV6-5 to TRBJ2-3; D gene ambiguous. This CDR3 comprises 12 residues. V was cut by 7 bases and J by 6 bases, with 11 bases left in between. Germline V lookup: CDR1 MNHEY, CDR2 SVGAGI. The chain's CDR3 is CASTQTGDTQYF. In DNA, the CDR3 is TGTGCCAGCACCCAAACCGGGGATACGCAGTATTTT.

CDR3 nucleotides: TGCGCCAGCAGCACCGGACTAGCGGGGGGCTTAAATGCTAACGAGCAGTACTTC. This translates into CASSTGLAGGLNANEQYF. The J gene is TRBJ2-7, the V gene TRBV5-1; 14 nucleotides align to TRBD2. V trimming: 4 bases; J trimming: 5 bases; junction bases outside the gene matches: 14. The CDR3 length is 18 residues. CDR1 and CDR2 from the germline V gene are SGHRS and YFSETQ.

This clone has more than one count but fewer than ten. This chain joins TRBV5-1 and TRBJ2-2; D unclear. With 0 bases removed from V and 4 bases from J, the gap between germline ends came to 10 bases. There are 15 residues in the CDR3. Germline V lookup: CDR1 SGHRS, CDR2 YFSETQ. The CDR3 DNA reads TGCGCCAGCAGCTTGGTGGTAGCTCCCACCGGGGAGCTGTTTTTT. Translating gives CASSLVVAPTGELFF.

The DNA for the CDR3 is TGTGCCAGCAGCTTAGTTCCGCCCGGACAGGGCACCGGGGAGCTGTTTTTT. Amino acid sequence: CASSLVPPGQGTGELFF. The chain joins TRBV7-2 to TRBJ2-2; 8 bases align to TRBD1. The CDR3 is 17 residues long. The germline CDR1 and CDR2 sequences are SGHTA and FQGNSA. The ends lost 1 base at V and 4 bases at J; junction bases unmatched: 8.